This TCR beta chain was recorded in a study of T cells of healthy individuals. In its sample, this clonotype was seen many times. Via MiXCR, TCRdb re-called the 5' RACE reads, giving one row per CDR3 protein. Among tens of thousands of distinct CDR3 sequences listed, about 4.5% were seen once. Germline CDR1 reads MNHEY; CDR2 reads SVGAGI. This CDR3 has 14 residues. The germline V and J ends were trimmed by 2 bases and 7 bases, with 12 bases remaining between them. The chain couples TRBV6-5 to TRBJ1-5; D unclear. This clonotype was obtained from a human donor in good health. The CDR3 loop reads CASSYVAGSQPQHF. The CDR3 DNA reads TGTGCCAGCAGTTACGTCGCGGGGTCCCAGCCCCAGCATTTT.